The 13 T cell receptor beta chains given below trace back to one sample, sequenced in a study of read filtering for tumor transcriptome and immune sequencing. From 350 to 500 ng of RNA, a library with molecular barcoded alpha/delta and beta/gamma adaptors was made. TCRdb used MiXCR to reprocess the reads, holding one entry per CDR3 protein. The data show fewer than 75,000 distinct CDR3 sequences, roughly 20% seen once. The sample comprised a population of CD138-negative cells sorted from bone marrow. These receptors came from a donor older than 35 with multiple myeloma.

On this clonotype: A clone one base away is much larger, so this may be a read error. V and J are TRBV11-2 and TRBJ2-5; D is tentatively TRBD1 or TRBD2 (5 bases each). Germline loops: CDR1 SGHAT, CDR2 FQNNGV. Trimming cost V 4 bases and J 7 bases, with 10 bases left between them. The length of the CDR3 is 12 residues. This CDR3 reads CASSSGLVTQYF. The CDR3 nucleotides read TGTGCCAGCAGCTCGGGGCTGGTGACCCAGTACTTC.

This clonotype was seen repeatedly, ten times or more. The rearrangement links TRBV2 to TRBJ2-3; 9 bases align to TRBD1. The ends lost 5 bases at V and 3 bases at J; junction bases unmatched: 15. Germline CDR1 SNHLY, CDR2 FYNNEI. This CDR3 is 18 amino acids long. The CDR3 protein is CASSKDRGARSSTDTQYF. The CDR3 DNA reads TGTGCCAGCAGTAAGGACAGGGGCGCTCGAAGTTCGACAGATACGCAGTATTTT.

The J gene is TRBJ2-5, the V gene TRBV6-6; 12 bases align to TRBD1. The V segment lost 4 bases and the J segment 1 base; nucleotides outside the gene matches: 7. From germline, CDR1 is MNHNY and CDR2 SVGAGI (reference sequence). The CDR3 runs to 17 residues. CDR3 residues: CASSSGTGGHPQETQYF. Written as DNA, the CDR3 is TGTGCCAGCAGTTCCGGGACAGGGGGCCACCCCCAAGAGACCCAGTACTTC.

This clonotype was seen repeatedly, ten times or more. The CDR3 DNA is TGCGCCAGCAGCCGGACTAGCGGGGCAGACAATGAGCAGTTCTTC. It yields the protein CASSRTSGADNEQFF. The V and J genes are TRBV5-1 and TRBJ2-1, with 12 bases lining up with TRBD2. The CDR3 runs 15 residues. Looked up from germline, CDR1 is SGHRS and CDR2 is YFSETQ. V shed 4 bases and J 5 bases; nucleotides not matched to a gene: 4.

This clonotype appeared a few times. V gene TRBV7-2 combines with J gene TRBJ2-7; perhaps TRBD2 as D (6 bases). Deletions cut 5 bases from V and 3 bases from J, with 11 bases between. The germline CDR1 and CDR2 sequences are SGHTA and FQGNSA. This CDR3 is 13 amino acids long. CDR3 sequence: CASSRTTDYEQYF. The CDR3 nucleotides read TGTGCCAGCAGCAGGACTACCGACTACGAGCAGTACTTC.

Turning to this clonotype: A much larger clone lies a single base off, so this may be a read error. The chain is built from TRBV4-1 and TRBJ1-5; TRBD1 aligns across 7 bases. The CDR3 length is 15 residues. CDR1 is MGHRA and CDR2 is YSYEKL in the germline V gene. V shed 1 base and J 9 bases; nucleotides not matched to a gene: 9. CDR3 DNA sequence: TGCGCCAGCAGCCAAGGCCAGGGGGAGGGTCGGCCCCAGCATTTT. Its translation is CASSQGQGEGRPQHF.

This clonotype was counted only a few times. The chain combines TRBV12-3 or TRBV12-4 with TRBJ1-1, with D maybe TRBD1 (6 bases). The CDR3 is 15 amino acids. Between the trimmed V and J ends, which lost 4 bases and 11 bases, there was a span of 23 bases. As DNA, the CDR3 is TGTGCCAGCAGTTCCAGTAACACAGGGATGTATGTGGCTTTCTTT. The encoded protein is CASSSSNTGMYVAFF.

The V and J genes are TRBV7-3 and TRBJ2-5; D unresolved. This CDR3 has 13 residues. V dropped 4 bases and J dropped 7 bases, with 13 bases sitting between them. Germline V gene data show CDR1 as SGHTA and CDR2 as FQGTGA. CDR3 amino acids: CASSSQTGVTQYF. CDR3 DNA sequence: TGTGCCAGCAGCTCCCAGACTGGAGTGACCCAGTACTTC. Full variable domain (rest looked up from reference TRBV7-3 and TRBJ2-5): GAGVSQTPSNKVTEKGKYVELRCDPISGHTALYWYRQSLGQGPEFLIYFQGTGAADDSGLPNDRFFAVRPEGSVSTLKIQRTERGDSAVYLCASSSQTGVTQYFGPGTRLLVL.

This clonotype was seen repeatedly, ten times or more. J is TRBJ1-1 and V is TRBV9, with unresolved D. V was clipped by 6 bases and J by 1 base, with 13 bases between them. In germline, CDR1 is SGDLS, CDR2 YYNGEE. The CDR3 has 14 amino acids. CDR3 residues: CASNPSSGNTEAFF. The CDR3 DNA reads TGTGCCAGCAACCCATCAAGCGGGAACACTGAAGCTTTCTTT.

This clonotype has only a few counts. The rearrangement uses TRBV20-1 and TRBJ1-2, with D uncertain. The CDR3 consists of 16 residues. The germline CDR1 and CDR2 sequences are DFQATT and SNEGSKA (reference sequence). V was cut by 1 base and J by 4 bases, with 19 bases left in between. The CDR3 here is CSARAGEAAMGYGYTF. CDR3 nucleotide sequence: TGCAGTGCTAGAGCCGGCGAGGCAGCCATGGGCTATGGCTACACCTTC.

In its sample, this clonotype was seen many times. This chain uses TRBV29-1 with TRBJ2-7; 8 bases match TRBD2. Germline V lookup: CDR1 SQVTM, CDR2 ANQGSEA. The CDR3 contains 14 residues. V shed 7 bases, J shed 1 base, and the junction held 9 bases outside the gene matches. CDR3 region: CSAAGTSSSYEQYF. The CDR3 DNA is TGCAGCGCCGCGGGGACTAGTAGTTCCTACGAGCAGTACTTC.

This clonotype was counted many times. This chain uses TRBV20-1 with TRBJ2-1; TRBD2 agrees at 9 bases. The ends lost 3 bases at V and 12 bases at J; junction bases unmatched: 12. The germline gives CDR1 DFQATT, CDR2 SNEGSKA (reference sequence). This CDR3 comprises 14 residues. The CDR3 nucleotides are TGCAGTGCTAGGCACGCGGGAGGGAAAGATGGGCAGTTCTTC. Residues: CSARHAGGKDGQFF.

Comment on this clonotype: At one end, the junction sequence differs from germline, possibly due to a read error. The V gene is TRBV20-1, the J gene TRBJ2-1; D remains unclear. The CDR3 spans 15 residues. Germline CDR1 DFQATT, CDR2 SNEGSKA (reference sequence). This chain's CDR3 is CSAWIPSILYNVQFF. The CDR3 region has the DNA TGCAGTGCATGGATCCCGAGTATTTTGTACAATGTGCAGTTCTTC.